These 2 T cell receptor beta chains were sequenced from one sample in a study of response to subunit inactivated influenza vaccine. TCRdb re-called the RT-PCR reads through MiXCR, storing one row per CDR3 protein. The sample shows about 620,000 distinct CDR3 sequences, about an eighth of them seen only once. Here the sequenced sample was PBMCs from blood, taken on the day of vaccination. The receptors stem from a man aged 50 to 59 who received an inactivated influenza vaccine.

This clonotype was counted at least ten times. This chain uses TRBV5-1 with TRBJ1-1; D is perhaps TRBD1 (5 bases). The CDR3 runs 13 residues. CDR1 is SGHRS and CDR2 is YFSETQ in the germline V gene. V lost 0 bases and J 4 bases, leaving 7 bases between the germline ends. As DNA, the CDR3 is TGCGCCAGCAGCTTGGATGGGGGCACTGAAGCTTTCTTT. This sequence encodes CASSLDGGTEAFF.

This chain joins TRBV20-1 and TRBJ2-4, with a tentative D call TRBD2 (6 bases). From germline, CDR1 is DFQATT and CDR2 SNEGSKA (reference sequence). V was trimmed by 2 bases and J by 1 base, leaving 18 bases between them. The CDR3 has 17 residues. The CDR3 DNA is TGCAGTGCTAGACCTCTCTTGGGGACTGGGGCCAAAAACATTCAGTACTTC. Amino acid sequence: CSARPLLGTGAKNIQYF.